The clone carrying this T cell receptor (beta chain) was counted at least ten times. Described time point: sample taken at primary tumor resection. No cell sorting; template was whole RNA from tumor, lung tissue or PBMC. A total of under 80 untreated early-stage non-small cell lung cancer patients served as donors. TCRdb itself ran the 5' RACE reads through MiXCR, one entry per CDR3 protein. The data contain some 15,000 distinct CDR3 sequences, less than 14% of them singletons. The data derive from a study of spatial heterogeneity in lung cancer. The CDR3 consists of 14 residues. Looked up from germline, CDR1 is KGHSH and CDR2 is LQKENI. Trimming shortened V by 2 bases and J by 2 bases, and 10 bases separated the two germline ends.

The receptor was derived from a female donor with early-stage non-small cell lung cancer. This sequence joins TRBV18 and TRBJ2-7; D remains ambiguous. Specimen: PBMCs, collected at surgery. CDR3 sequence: CASSPRGLTYEQYF. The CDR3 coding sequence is TGTGCCAGCTCACCAAGAGGCCTGACCTACGAGCAGTACTTC.